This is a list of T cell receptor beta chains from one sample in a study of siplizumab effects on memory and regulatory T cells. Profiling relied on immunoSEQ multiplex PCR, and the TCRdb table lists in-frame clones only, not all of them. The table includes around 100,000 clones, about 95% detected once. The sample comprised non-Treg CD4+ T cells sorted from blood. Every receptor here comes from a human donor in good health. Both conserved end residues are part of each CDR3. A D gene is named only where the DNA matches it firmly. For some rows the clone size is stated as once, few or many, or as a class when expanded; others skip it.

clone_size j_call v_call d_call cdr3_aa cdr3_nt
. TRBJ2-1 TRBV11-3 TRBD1 CASSLGTGGDEQFF TGTGCCAGCAGCTTAGGCACAGGGGGCGATGAGCAGTTCTTC
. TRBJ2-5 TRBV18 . CASSPPGRTQETQYF TGTGCCAGCTCACCACCGGGCAGGACTCAAGAGACCCAGTACTTC
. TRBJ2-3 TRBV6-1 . CASSENRRTDTQYF TGTGCCAGCAGTGAAAACAGGAGGACAGATACGCAGTATTTT
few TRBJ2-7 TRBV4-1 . CASSHPARGYEQYF TGCGCCAGCAGCCATCCGGCCAGAGGCTACGAGCAGTACTTC
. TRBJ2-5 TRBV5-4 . CASSSEVGGGETQYF TGTGCCAGCAGCTCCGAAGTGGGGGGTGGGGAGACCCAGTACTTC
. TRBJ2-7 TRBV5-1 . CASSMTGRNYEQYF TGCGCCAGCAGCATGACGGGAAGAAATTACGAGCAGTACTTC
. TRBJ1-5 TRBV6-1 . CASSGASAGGNQPQHF TGTGCCAGCAGTGGTGCGTCGGCGGGAGGCAATCAGCCCCAGCATTTT
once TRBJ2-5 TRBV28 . CASSLVQLETQYF TGTGCCAGCAGTTTAGTCCAGTTGGAGACCCAGTACTTC
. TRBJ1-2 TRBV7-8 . CASSLADRVRYGYTF TGTGCCAGCAGCTTAGCAGACAGAGTCCGTTATGGCTACACCTTC
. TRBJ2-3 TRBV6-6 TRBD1 CASSVGTGGTDTQYF TGTGCCAGCAGTGTAGGGACAGGGGGAACAGATACGCAGTATTTT
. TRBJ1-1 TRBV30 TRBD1 CAWSVLRGPDTEAFF TGTGCCTGGAGTGTACTGAGGGGGCCTGACACTGAAGCTTTCTTT
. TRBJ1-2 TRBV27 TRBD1 CASSSRTGGLRGYTF TGTGCCAGCAGTTCCAGGACAGGGGGTCTGAGGGGCTACACCTTC
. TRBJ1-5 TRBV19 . CASSHLNRDSNQPQHF TGTGCCAGTAGTCACCTCAACAGGGACAGCAATCAGCCCCAGCATTTT
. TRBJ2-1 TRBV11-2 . CASSSNLQRASLRNEQFF TGTGCCAGCAGCTCTAACCTCCAGCGGGCTAGTTTGAGAAATGAGCAGTTCTTC
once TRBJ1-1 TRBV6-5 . CASNTPASVTEAFF TGTGCCAGCAACACCCCGGCTTCGGTCACTGAAGCTTTCTTT
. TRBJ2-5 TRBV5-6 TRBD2 CASSLASGRGQETQYF TGTGCCAGCAGCTTGGCTAGCGGGAGGGGCCAAGAGACCCAGTACTTC
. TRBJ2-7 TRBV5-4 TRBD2 CASSRGTSATYEQYF TGTGCCAGCAGCCGAGGGACTAGCGCGACCTACGAGCAGTACTTC
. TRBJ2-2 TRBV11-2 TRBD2 CASSVRGLAPGELFF TGTGCCAGCAGCGTCCGGGGACTAGCCCCCGGGGAGCTGTTTTTT
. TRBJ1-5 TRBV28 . CASSSVQGDQPQHF TGTGCCAGCAGTTCGGTTCAGGGCGATCAGCCCCAGCATTTT
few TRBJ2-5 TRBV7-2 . CASSLSGASGQETQYF TGTGCCAGCAGCTTATCGGGGGCTAGCGGCCAAGAGACCCAGTACTTC
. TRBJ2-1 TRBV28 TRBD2 CASSLGGVAGVEFF TGTGCCAGCAGCCTCGGTGGGGTAGCGGGAGTTGAGTTCTTC